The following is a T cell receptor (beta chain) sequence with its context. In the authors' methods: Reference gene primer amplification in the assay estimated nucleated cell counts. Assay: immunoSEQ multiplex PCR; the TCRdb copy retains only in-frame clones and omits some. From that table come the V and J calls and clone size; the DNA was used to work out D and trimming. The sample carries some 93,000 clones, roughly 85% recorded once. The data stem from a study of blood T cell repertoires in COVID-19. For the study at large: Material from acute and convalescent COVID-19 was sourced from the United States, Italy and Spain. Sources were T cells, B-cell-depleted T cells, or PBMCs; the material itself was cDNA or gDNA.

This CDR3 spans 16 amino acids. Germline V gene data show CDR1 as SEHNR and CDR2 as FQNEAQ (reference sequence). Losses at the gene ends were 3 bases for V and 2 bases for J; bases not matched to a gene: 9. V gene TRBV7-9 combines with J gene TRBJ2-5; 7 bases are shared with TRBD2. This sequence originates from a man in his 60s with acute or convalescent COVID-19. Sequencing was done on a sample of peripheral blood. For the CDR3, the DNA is TGTGCCAGCAGCTTGGGAGGACTAGTACGACAAGAGACCCAGTACTTC. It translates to CASSLGGLVRQETQYF. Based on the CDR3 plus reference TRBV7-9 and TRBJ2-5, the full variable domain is DTGVSQNPRHKITKRGQNVTFRCDPISEHNRLYWYRQTLGQGPEFLTYFQNEAQLEKSRLLSDRFSAERPKGSFSTLEIQRTEQGDSAMYLCASSLGGLVRQETQYFGPGTRLLVL.